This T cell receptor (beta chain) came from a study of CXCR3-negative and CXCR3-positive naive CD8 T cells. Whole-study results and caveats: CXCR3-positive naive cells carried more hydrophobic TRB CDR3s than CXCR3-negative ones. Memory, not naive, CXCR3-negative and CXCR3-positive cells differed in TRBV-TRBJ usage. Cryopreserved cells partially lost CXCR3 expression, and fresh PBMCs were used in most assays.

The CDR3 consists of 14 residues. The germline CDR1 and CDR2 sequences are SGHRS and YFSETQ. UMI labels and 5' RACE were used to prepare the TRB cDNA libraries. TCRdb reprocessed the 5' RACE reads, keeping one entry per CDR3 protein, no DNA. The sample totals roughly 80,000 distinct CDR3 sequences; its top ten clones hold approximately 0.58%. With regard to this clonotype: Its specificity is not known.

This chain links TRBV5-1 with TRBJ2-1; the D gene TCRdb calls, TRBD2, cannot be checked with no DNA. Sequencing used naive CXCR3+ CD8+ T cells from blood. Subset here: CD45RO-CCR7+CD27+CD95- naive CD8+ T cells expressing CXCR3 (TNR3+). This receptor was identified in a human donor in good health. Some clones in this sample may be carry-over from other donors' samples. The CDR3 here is CASSLGGLPNEQFF.